One sample yielded the 13 T cell receptor beta chains listed below, sequenced in a study of cytomegalovirus exposure and HLA in healthy donors (dated by TCRdb to 2017 to 2019). The library came from the immunoSEQ multiplex PCR assay. For the multiplex PCR, a mixture combining 60 forward primers for TCR Vbeta segments and 13 reverse primers for TCR Jbeta segments was used. Held by TCRdb, this immuneACCESS table contains in-frame sequences only and omits some clones. Under half of the omission traces to an unresolved V gene where checked; the cause of the rest is unknown. Here the sample has 150,000 to 200,000 clones; roughly 79% occur a single time. The ten largest clones capture 1.5% to 2% of the sample. Input material: PBMCs. The receptors derive from a man in his thirties or forties in good health and CMV-seronegative.

The chain carries TRBV19 and TRBJ2-7; D perhaps matches TRBD1 (6 bases). This CDR3 has 14 residues. V was cut by 4 bases and J by 0 bases, with 10 bases left in between. Per germline, CDR1 LNHDA and CDR2 SQIVND (reference sequence). The CDR3 DNA follows: TGTGCCAGTAGTACCGGGACAATCTCCTACGAGCAGTACTTC. It yields the protein CASSTGTISYEQYF. Complete variable domain (other parts from reference TRBV19 and TRBJ2-7): DGGITQSPKYLFRKEGQNVTLSCEQNLNHDAMYWYRQDPGQGLRLIYYSQIVNDFQKGDIAEGYSVSREKKESFPLTVTSAQKNPTAFYLCASSTGTISYEQYFGPGTRLTVT.

The rearrangement joins TRBV19 to TRBJ1-1; 7 bases map to TRBD1. The germline gives CDR1 LNHDA, CDR2 SQIVND (reference sequence). After removal of 9 bases from V and 6 bases from J, the junction contained 10 bases not matched to a gene. CDR3 size: 13 residues. Here the CDR3 reads CASQTGLSPEAFF. For the CDR3, the DNA is TGTGCCAGCCAGACAGGGTTAAGCCCTGAAGCTTTCTTT.

This clone appeared a few times. The junction departs from germline at one end; a sequencing error may be responsible. The chain links TRBV19 to TRBJ2-1; 8 bases match TRBD2. This CDR3 contains 15 residues. Germline CDR1 LNHDA, CDR2 SQIVND (reference sequence). The CDR3 reads CASSLDSGGYNEQFF. CDR3 in DNA: TGTGCCAGTAGTTTAGATTCGGGAGGGTACAATGAGCAGTTCTTC.

The chain uses TRBV5-1 and TRBJ2-3; a possible D gene is TRBD1 (5 bases). The germline V and J ends were trimmed by 2 bases and 6 bases, with 7 bases remaining between them. Germline CDR1 and CDR2: SGHRS and YFSETQ. The length of the CDR3 is 12 residues. In DNA form, the CDR3 reads TGCGCCAGCAGCTTTTCAGGGGATACGCAGTATTTT. Its translation: CASSFSGDTQYF. Full variable domain (missing parts from reference TRBV5-1 and TRBJ2-3): KAGVTQTPRYLIKTRGQQVTLSCSPISGHRSVSWYQQTPGQGLQFLFEYFSETQRNKGNFPGRFSGRQFSNSRSEMNVSTLELGDSALYLCASSFSGDTQYFGPGTRLTVL.

In its sample, this clone was seen once. This rearrangement joins TRBV15 to TRBJ2-4, with no clear D. V lost 2 bases and J 0 bases, leaving 14 bases between the germline ends. CDR1 and CDR2 (germline): LNHNV, YYDKDF (reference sequence). The CDR3 covers 17 residues. CDR3 DNA sequence: TGTGCCACCAGCAGACGATATGAGCAAACAGCCAAAAACATTCAGTACTTC. Translated, it gives CATSRRYEQTAKNIQYF.

V is TRBV6-1 and J is TRBJ1-2; D is possibly TRBD1 (5 bases). The CDR3 has 14 residues. With 2 bases removed from V and 8 bases from J, the gap between germline ends came to 15 bases. Looked up from germline, CDR1 is MNHNS and CDR2 is SASEGT. In DNA form, the CDR3 reads TGTGCCAGCAGTGAAAGTGGCAGGACAAGAGGCTACACCTTC. It yields the protein CASSESGRTRGYTF.

This clone was seen more than once but under ten times. V is TRBV4-1 and J is TRBJ2-7, with 8 bases matching TRBD2. Germline V gene lookup returns CDR1 MGHRA and CDR2 YSYEKL. The CDR3 has 17 residues. V gave up 1 base and J gave up 6 bases; unmatched junction bases: 14. The CDR3 bases are TGCGCCAGCAGCCAAGGGGATGGAAGCGGGAGAGCTGGCGAGCAGTACTTC. Translation: CASSQGDGSGRAGEQYF.

J is TRBJ2-3 and V is TRBV25-1; D remains unclear. Germline V CDR1 and CDR2: MGHDK, SYGVNS. The CDR3 is 17 residues long. Deletions cut 2 bases from V and 2 bases from J, with 17 bases between. CDR3 amino acids: CASSEQRLPPITDTQYF. CDR3 in DNA: TGTGCCAGCAGTGAACAGAGGCTCCCTCCCATCACAGATACGCAGTATTTT.

This clone came up once. This chain joins TRBV2 and TRBJ2-2, with D possibly TRBD2 on 6 matching bases. This CDR3 is built from 14 residues. CDR1 and CDR2 (germline): SNHLY, FYNNEI. V shed 7 bases and J shed 4 bases, with 13 bases lying between them. This CDR3 is CASNSGEGTGELFF. Written as DNA, the CDR3 is TGTGCCAGCAATTCGGGAGAGGGCACCGGGGAGCTGTTTTTT.

The rearrangement links TRBV11-2 to TRBJ2-5, with D perhaps matching TRBD1 (5 bases). Germline V CDR1 and CDR2: SGHAT, FQNNGV. This CDR3 comprises 13 residues. Trimming left V 1 base short and J 5 bases short, with 8 bases between. CDR3 nucleotides: TGTGCCAGCAGCTTAGTCAGGGTTGAGACCCAGTACTTC. Protein sequence: CASSLVRVETQYF.

CDR3 amino acids: CASRTGSGPSYEQYF. DNA for the CDR3: TGTGCCAGCCGCACGGGGAGCGGCCCCTCCTACGAGCAGTACTTC. V is TRBV6-6 and J is TRBJ2-5, with D possibly matching TRBD2 (5 bases). Near its end, the DNA agrees better with TRBJ2-7, so the J call may be wrong. The CDR3 totals 15 residues. Germline CDR1 is MNHNY and CDR2 is SVGAGI (reference sequence).

The CDR3 loop is CASSIEYNEQFF. The CDR3 DNA reads as TGTGCCAGCAGCATCGAGTACAATGAGCAGTTCTTC. This sequence joins TRBV5-6 and TRBJ2-1; D gene unclear. The CDR3 consists of 12 residues. V gave up 4 bases and J gave up 4 bases, with 6 bases separating them. In germline, CDR1 is SGHDT, CDR2 YYEEEE.

The J gene is TRBJ2-2, the V gene TRBV28; 9 bases fit TRBD1. In germline, CDR1 is MDHEN, CDR2 SYDVKM. The CDR3 is made up of 15 amino acids. Unmatched junction bases numbered 9, after V lost 6 bases and J lost 7 bases. CDR3 amino acids: CASRKQGARGGELFF. For the CDR3, the DNA is TGTGCCAGCAGAAAACAGGGGGCGCGGGGCGGGGAGCTGTTTTTT.